The rows below give T cell receptor beta chains drawn from one sample of a study of T-cell reconstitution after alpha-beta-depleted transplantation in children. TCRdb reanalysed the PCR reads using MiXCR and keeps one entry per CDR3 protein. This table holds 81,000 or so distinct CDR3 sequences, 15% to 19% found once. Here the sequenced sample was PBMCs, mostly from graft donor cells, taken 180 days after TCRalphabeta/CD19-depleted stem cell transplant. All receptors derive from a male patient under 10 years old who had a stem cell transplant for acute lymphoblastic leukemia, so the T cells may come from the graft donor. CDR3s include the opening cysteine and the closing phenylalanine or tryptophan. Each record gives: V gene, J gene, clone size, D gene, CDR3 protein, CDR3 DNA. The D gene is left open where the match is weak. A row's size may be missing; if present it is once, few, many or a size class.

V: TRBV5-1
J: TRBJ2-7
size: -
D: TRBD1
CDR3: CASSLIGTGVEQYF
DNA: TGCGCCAGCAGCTTGATAGGGACAGGGGTCGAGCAGTACTTC

V: TRBV5-1
J: TRBJ2-1
size: -
D: TRBD2
CDR3: CASSLGLAGGPRGNEQFF
DNA: TGCGCCAGCAGCTTGGGACTAGCGGGGGGGCCCCGCGGCAATGAGCAGTTCTTC

V: TRBV12-3/TRBV12-4
J: TRBJ2-1
size: many
D: TRBD2
CDR3: CASSLLAGGYNEQFF
DNA: TGTGCCAGCAGCTTGTTGGCGGGGGGCTACAATGAGCAGTTCTTC

V: TRBV18
J: TRBJ2-1
size: few
D: -
CDR3: CASSLKPNGGQFF
DNA: TGTGCCAGCTCACTGAAACCTAACGGGGGTCAGTTCTTC

V: TRBV29-1
J: TRBJ1-5
size: -
D: -
CDR3: CSVQGLQPQHF
DNA: TGCAGCGTACAGGGTCTTCAGCCCCAGCATTTT

V: TRBV18
J: TRBJ2-5
size: few
D: -
CDR3: CASSPGAGGETQYF
DNA: TGTGCCAGCTCACCAGGGGCAGGCGGGGAGACCCAGTACTTC

V: TRBV9
J: TRBJ2-3
size: few
D: TRBD2
CDR3: CASSPRTSGVTSTDTQYF
DNA: TGTGCCAGCAGCCCCCGGACTAGCGGGGTCACTAGCACAGATACGCAGTATTTT

V: TRBV27
J: TRBJ1-3
size: few
D: -
CDR3: CASSFLGQGFSGNTIYF
DNA: TGTGCCAGCAGTTTTCTCGGACAAGGCTTCTCTGGAAACACCATATATTTT

V: TRBV12-3/TRBV12-4
J: TRBJ1-4
size: -
D: -
CDR3: CASSPPVAEKLFF
DNA: TGTGCCAGCAGTCCCCCCGTAGCTGAAAAACTGTTTTTT

V: TRBV5-1
J: TRBJ2-7
size: few
D: -
CDR3: CASSLEQAYEQYF
DNA: TGCGCCAGCAGCTTGGAACAGGCCTACGAGCAGTACTTC

V: TRBV4-3
J: TRBJ1-1
size: -
D: -
CDR3: CASSRALNTEAFF
DNA: TGCGCCAGCAGCCGGGCCTTGAACACTGAAGCTTTCTTT

V: TRBV29-1
J: TRBJ2-7
size: -
D: -
CDR3: CSVWADPTYEQYF
DNA: TGCAGCGTTTGGGCAGATCCGACCTACGAGCAGTACTTC

V: TRBV29-1
J: TRBJ2-3
size: few
D: TRBD2
CDR3: CSVDARGEETDTQYF
DNA: TGCAGCGTTGACGCGCGGGGGGAAGAGACAGATACGCAGTATTTT

V: TRBV7-8
J: TRBJ1-5
size: many
D: -
CDR3: CASSLEGLVGNQPQHF
DNA: TGTGCCAGCAGCTTAGAGGGTTTGGTGGGCAATCAGCCCCAGCATTTT

V: TRBV5-6
J: TRBJ2-1
size: few
D: TRBD2
CDR3: CASSPTSGGAYNEQFF
DNA: TGTGCCAGCAGCCCGACTAGCGGGGGGGCCTACAATGAGCAGTTCTTC

V: TRBV20-1
J: TRBJ2-3
size: few
D: -
CDR3: CSSSSGELTDTQYF
DNA: TGCAGTTCCTCTTCCGGGGAACTCACAGATACGCAGTATTTT

V: TRBV12-3/TRBV12-4
J: TRBJ2-7
size: -
D: -
CDR3: CASSRVGGEQYF
DNA: TGTGCCAGCAGCCGCGTGGGCGGGGAGCAGTACTTC